The source of this T cell receptor (beta chain) is a study of vaccination and CD4 T cells after COVID-19. At the level of the study: Six male and four female convalescents took part, two of them Hispanic. Participants were administered two doses of either the BNT162b2 or the mRNA-1273 vaccine.

CDR3 length: 16 amino acids. From germline, CDR1 is MGHDK and CDR2 SYGVNS. The V gene end was trimmed by 10 bases and the J gene end by 1 base; junction bases not matched to a gene: 14. This clonotype was observed a handful of times. As yet, its antigen is unknown. Treatment noted: roughly 11-day PBMC culture with coronavirus spike peptide pools or control peptides (ViraFEST assay). Before TCRs were sequenced, ViraFEST expanded antigen-specific T cells with peptide pools. The assay that was used to sequence DNA from cultured CD4+ T cells was the Oncomine TCR Beta short-read assay. Via MiXCR, TCRdb re-called the PCR reads, giving one row per CDR3 protein. The sample has about 12,000 distinct CDR3 sequences, roughly 33% seen once.

This receptor was taken from a human donor with COVID-19. This chain uses TRBV25-1 with TRBJ2-3, with TRBD2 identical over 7 bases. Specimen: cultured CD4+ T cells from blood. The CDR3, as DNA: TGTGCCACCTCGTCGGCTAAAGCGGGGCGCACAGATACGCAGTATTTT. Amino acid sequence: CATSSAKAGRTDTQYF.